This T cell receptor beta chain was obtained from a study of shared clonotypes between healthy human individuals. The CDR3 spans 18 residues. Trimming removed 5 bases from V and 7 bases from J, with 26 bases in between. Per germline, CDR1 LNHDA and CDR2 SQIVND (reference sequence). It was CD45RO-negative cells, positively selected for CCR7, that made up naive CD8 cells, with terminally differentiated effector memory CD45RA+ cells excluded. Using immunoSEQ multiplex PCR, the repertoire was profiled, and TCRdb retains in-frame clones only, with some absent. The sample includes around 1,900,000 clones, just over 90% of them seen just once.

The TCR comes from a man between 18 and 29 years old in good health. Some clones in this sample may be carry-over from other donors' samples. The sequencing input was naive CD8+ T cells from PBMCs. The V gene is TRBV19, the J gene TRBJ2-2; D is perhaps TRBD2 (6 bases). The CDR3 loop is CASSFPGGTASLGGELFF. The CDR3 DNA is TGTGCCAGTAGTTTCCCCGGAGGGACCGCTTCTTTAGGCGGGGAGCTGTTTTTT.